Each of the 22 T cell receptor beta chains below was sequenced from the same sample in a study of OX40 agonist ivuxolimab in advanced cancers. The protocol was immunoSEQ multiplex PCR, while the TCRdb copy is restricted to in-frame clones and leaves out a portion. The sample yields about 40,000 clones, around four fifths seen once. The source material was CD4+ or CD8+ T cells sorted from blood, sampled in a trial of the OX40 agonist ivuxolimab. The origin of the receptors is an adult with an advanced solid tumor such as melanoma, head and neck, liver or kidney cancer.

The J gene is TRBJ1-2, the V gene TRBV9; 9 nucleotides agree with TRBD1. Germline V lookup: CDR1 SGDLS, CDR2 YYNGEE. Trimming at V came to 0 bases and at J to 2 bases, leaving 2 bases not matched to a gene. CDR3 length: 15 amino acids. In DNA form, the CDR3 reads TGTGCCAGCAGCGTAGGGACAGGGGACAACTATGGCTACACCTTC. Its protein product is CASSVGTGDNYGYTF. The full variable domain, with the rest looked up from reference TRBV9 and TRBJ1-2, is DSGVTQTPKHLITATGQRVTLRCSPRSGDLSVYWYQQSLDQGLQFLIQYYNGEERAKGNILERFSAQQFPDLHSELNLSSLELGDSALYFCASSVGTGDNYGYTFGSGTRLTVV.

Judged by abundance, this clone is medium-sized. The CDR3 is CASSLGTSGTNYNEQFF. The DNA of the CDR3 is TGTGCCAGCAGCTTGGGGACTAGCGGGACGAACTACAATGAGCAGTTCTTC. The rearrangement joins TRBV5-5 to TRBJ2-1; the match to TRBD2 covers 12 bases. Germline loops: CDR1 SGHKS, CDR2 YYEKEE (reference sequence). The CDR3 is 17 residues long. Trimming cost V 0 bases and J 3 bases; bases outside gene matches: 4.

The chain has TRBV7-3 and TRBJ1-3; 9 bases match TRBD1. With 5 bases clipped from V and 3 bases from J, the junction kept 5 bases outside the gene matches. Germline CDR1 is SGHTA and CDR2 is FQGTGA. The CDR3 runs 15 residues. The CDR3 nucleotides are TGTGCCAGCAGCCTACAGGGGGCATTTGGAAACACCATATATTTT. It specifies CASSLQGAFGNTIYF.

This clone was seen a few times. The chain uses TRBV11-3 and TRBJ1-1; 8 nucleotides align to TRBD1. J lost 4 bases, V lost 3 bases, and 4 bases had no gene match. Germline-derived CDR1 and CDR2 are SGHNT and YENEEA. The CDR3 has 14 amino acids. This CDR3 is CASSFPGQATEAFF. The CDR3 DNA follows: TGTGCCAGCAGCTTCCCGGGACAGGCCACTGAAGCTTTCTTT.

This clone was observed once. The J gene is TRBJ2-2, the V gene TRBV10-2; D is perhaps TRBD2 (6 bases). The germline V gene has CDR1 WSHSY and CDR2 SAAADI. With 2 bases removed from V and 2 bases from J, the gap between germline ends came to 9 bases. This CDR3 is built from 15 residues. The DNA of the CDR3 is TGCGCCAGCAGTGAGACTAGCTTTAACACCGGGGAGCTGTTTTTT. Its translation: CASSETSFNTGELFF.

V gene TRBV6-5 combines with J gene TRBJ1-2; D is ambiguous. CDR3 size: 11 residues. Germline CDR1 MNHEY, CDR2 SVGAGI. Trimming left V 5 bases short and J 4 bases short, with 5 bases between. The CDR3 loop is CASSEGYGYTF. The CDR3 DNA sequence: TGTGCCAGCAGTGAGGGCTATGGCTACACCTTC.

In the case of this clone: The junction differs from germline at one of its ends, possibly a read error. The V call is TRBV9, the J call TRBJ1-2; D is unclear. This CDR3 spans 8 amino acids. Germline V gives CDR1 SGDLS, CDR2 YYNGEE. This CDR3 is CASRDDCF. CDR3 DNA: TGTGCCAGCAGGGATGACTGCTTC. Using reference TRBV9 and TRBJ1-2 for the parts outside the CDR3, the full variable domain is DSGVTQTPKHLITATGQRVTLRCSPRSGDLSVYWYQQSLDQGLQFLIQYYNGEERAKGNILERFSAQQFPDLHSELNLSSLELGDSALYFCASRDDCFGSGTRLTVV.

The chain employs TRBV19 and TRBJ2-1; TRBD1 matches 9 bases. The junction had 6 bases not matched to a gene; V was cut back by 7 bases and J by 2 bases. The CDR3 spans 15 residues. CDR1 is LNHDA, CDR2 SQIVND, per germline (reference sequence). CDR3 nucleotide sequence: TGTGCCAGTACCCCGGGACAGGGTACCTACAATGAGCAGTTCTTC. Protein sequence: CASTPGQGTYNEQFF.

This clone was seen just once. The rearrangement uses TRBV7-2 and TRBJ2-1; D is perhaps TRBD1 (6 bases). The CDR3 runs to 13 residues. With 6 bases removed from V and 5 bases from J, the gap between germline ends came to 11 bases. CDR1 SGHTA and CDR2 FQGNSA come from the germline V gene. In nucleotides, the CDR3 is TGTGCCAGCAGACAGGGTGGCGACAATGAGCAGTTCTTC. Encoded protein: CASRQGGDNEQFF. Looking up the rest from reference TRBV7-2 and TRBJ2-1 gives the full variable domain: GAGVSQSPSNKVTEKGKDVELRCDPISGHTALYWYRQSLGQGLEFLIYFQGNSAPDKSGLPSDRFSAERTGGSVSTLTIQRTQQEDSAVYLCASRQGGDNEQFFGPGTRLTVL.

The chain joins TRBV30 to TRBJ1-4; 7 positions agree with TRBD1. The CDR3 length is 14 residues. The junction had 3 bases not matched to a gene; V was cut back by 5 bases and J by 0 bases. The germline gives CDR1 GTSNPN, CDR2 SVGIG (reference sequence). The CDR3 is CAWGQAATNEKLFF. The CDR3 nucleotides are TGTGCCTGGGGACAGGCTGCAACTAATGAAAAACTGTTTTTT.

The CDR3 DNA reads as TGTGCCAGCAGTCTAGGGGTGCCGGGTGACGAGCAGTACTTC. Its protein product is CASSLGVPGDEQYF. The gene calls are TRBV27 and TRBJ2-5, with a tentative D call TRBD1 (5 bases). The J call may be incorrect, as the DNA end agrees better with TRBJ2-7. Germline CDR1 and CDR2: MNHEY and SMNVEV (reference sequence). The CDR3 sequence is 14 residues long.

The sample holds one count of this clone. The chain has TRBV5-4 and TRBJ2-7, with 8 bases identical to TRBD2. The trim removed 4 bases at V and 1 base at J, leaving 10 bases unmatched. The germline V gene has CDR1 SGHNT and CDR2 YYREEE (reference sequence). The CDR3 covers 16 residues. This CDR3 is CASSQSAGVGSYEQYF. Here the CDR3 DNA reads TGTGCCAGCAGCCAATCAGCGGGAGTTGGTTCCTACGAGCAGTACTTC.

The chain recombines TRBV11-2 with TRBJ2-5, with D hard to call. With the DNA end fitting TRBJ2-7 better, the J assignment may be wrong. Germline V gene sequence: CDR1 SGHAT, CDR2 FQNNGV. The CDR3 extends over 16 amino acids. CDR3 bases: TGTGCCAGCAGCTTCACCTCTGGGCCAGGAGCGATCGAGCAGTACTTC. It translates to CASSFTSGPGAIEQYF.

J is TRBJ1-2 and V is TRBV6-6, with TRBD1 identical over 9 bases. The CDR3 runs 15 residues. Germline CDR1 and CDR2: MNHNY and SVGAGI (reference sequence). The V gene end was trimmed by 6 bases and the J gene end by 6 bases; junction bases not matched to a gene: 11. CDR3 in amino acids: CASSLRVGDRDGYTF. DNA of the CDR3: TGTGCCAGCAGCCTTCGGGTGGGGGACAGGGATGGCTACACCTTC.

This clone was seen only once. CDR3 protein: CASSLGVSGANVLTF. The CDR3 bases are TGTGCCAGCAGCTTAGGGGTATCTGGGGCCAACGTCCTGACTTTC. The chain joins TRBV7-9 to TRBJ2-6; no clear D gene. The CDR3 runs 15 residues. Between the trimmed V and J ends, which lost 1 base and 1 base, there was a span of 5 bases. In germline, CDR1 is SEHNR, CDR2 FQNEAQ (reference sequence).

As regards this clone: This CDR3 is also generated by other DNA sequences in the sample. The chain recombines TRBV2 with TRBJ2-5; D gene uncertain. V lost 4 bases and J 7 bases, leaving 4 bases between the germline ends. The CDR3 runs 10 residues. Germline V CDR1 and CDR2: SNHLY, FYNNEI. The CDR3 DNA follows: TGTGCCAGCAGTGGCTGGACCCAGTACTTC. Residues: CASSGWTQYF.

The chain combines TRBV5-1 with TRBJ2-3; D may be TRBD2 (6 bases). This CDR3 region has 14 residues. The ends were cut back, 2 bases at V and 4 bases at J, with 11 bases in the middle. In germline, CDR1 is SGHRS, CDR2 YFSETQ. Here the CDR3 reads CASSFRSGADTQYF. The DNA for the CDR3 is TGCGCCAGCAGCTTCCGATCGGGAGCAGATACGCAGTATTTT. Drawing the rest from reference TRBV5-1 and TRBJ2-3, the complete variable domain is KAGVTQTPRYLIKTRGQQVTLSCSPISGHRSVSWYQQTPGQGLQFLFEYFSETQRNKGNFPGRFSGRQFSNSRSEMNVSTLELGDSALYLCASSFRSGADTQYFGPGTRLTVL.

V is TRBV9 and J is TRBJ1-2, with 9 bases identical to TRBD1. The CDR3 length is 15 residues. With 4 bases clipped from V and 5 bases from J, the junction kept 9 bases outside the gene matches. Germline V gives CDR1 SGDLS, CDR2 YYNGEE. CDR3 coding DNA: TGTGCCAGCAGCCCTATGGGACAGGGAGGATATGGCTACACCTTC. It specifies CASSPMGQGGYGYTF. Together with reference TRBV9 and TRBJ1-2, the CDR3 gives the full variable domain: DSGVTQTPKHLITATGQRVTLRCSPRSGDLSVYWYQQSLDQGLQFLIQYYNGEERAKGNILERFSAQQFPDLHSELNLSSLELGDSALYFCASSPMGQGGYGYTFGSGTRLTVV.

This clone was observed a single time. V gene TRBV5-4 combines with J gene TRBJ2-1; D possibly corresponds to TRBD2 (5 bases). Trimming removed 3 bases from V and 0 bases from J, with 16 bases in between. Per germline, CDR1 SGHNT and CDR2 YYREEE (reference sequence). There are 17 residues in the CDR3. In DNA form, the CDR3 reads TGTGCCAGCAGCTCCCGAGGTCCCCGGGGCTCCTACAATGAGCAGTTCTTC. Translated: CASSSRGPRGSYNEQFF.

This clone has more than one count but fewer than ten. V is TRBV27 and J is TRBJ2-3; 8 nucleotides align to TRBD1. The germline V gene encodes CDR1 MNHEY and CDR2 SMNVEV (reference sequence). The CDR3 extends over 13 amino acids. With V trimmed by 6 bases and J by 6 bases, 5 bases remained unmatched. The CDR3 DNA is TGTGCCAGCAGCCAAGACAGGGGTGATACGCAGTATTTT. Translation: CASSQDRGDTQYF.

This chain links TRBV2 with TRBJ1-1, with no clear D. The CDR3 is 12 amino acids. V was clipped by 7 bases and J by 5 bases, with 11 bases between them. Germline assignment: CDR1 SNHLY and CDR2 FYNNEI. The CDR3 nucleotides are TGTGCCAGCAAGGAAGGTACGACTGAAGCTTTCTTT. As protein: CASKEGTTEAFF.

The chain is built from TRBV27 and TRBJ1-5; D call uncertain. Germline values: CDR1 MNHEY, CDR2 SMNVEV (reference sequence). V lost 5 bases and J 5 bases, leaving 10 bases between the germline ends. CDR3 length: 13 residues. The CDR3 sequence is CASSPKGDQPQHF. DNA for the CDR3: TGTGCCAGCAGTCCAAAGGGAGATCAGCCCCAGCATTTT.